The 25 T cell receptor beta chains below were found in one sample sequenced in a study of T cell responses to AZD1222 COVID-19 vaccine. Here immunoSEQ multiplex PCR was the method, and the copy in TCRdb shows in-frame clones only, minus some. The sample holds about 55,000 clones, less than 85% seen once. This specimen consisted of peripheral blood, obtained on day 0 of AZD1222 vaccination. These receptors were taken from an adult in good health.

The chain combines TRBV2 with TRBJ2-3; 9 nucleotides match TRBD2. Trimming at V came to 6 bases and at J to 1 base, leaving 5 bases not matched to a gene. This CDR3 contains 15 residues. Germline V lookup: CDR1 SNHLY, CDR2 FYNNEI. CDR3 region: CASRLAGAGTDTQYF. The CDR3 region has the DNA TGTGCCAGCAGGTTAGCGGGGGCGGGCACAGATACGCAGTATTTT.

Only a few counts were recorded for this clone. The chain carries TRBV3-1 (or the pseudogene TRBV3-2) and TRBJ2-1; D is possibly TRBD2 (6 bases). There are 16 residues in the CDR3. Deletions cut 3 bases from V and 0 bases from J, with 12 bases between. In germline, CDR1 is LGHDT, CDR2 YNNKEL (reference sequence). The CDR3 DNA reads TGTGCCAGCAGCCAGGGGGGTAGGGCCTCCTACAATGAGCAGTTCTTC. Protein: CASSQGGRASYNEQFF.

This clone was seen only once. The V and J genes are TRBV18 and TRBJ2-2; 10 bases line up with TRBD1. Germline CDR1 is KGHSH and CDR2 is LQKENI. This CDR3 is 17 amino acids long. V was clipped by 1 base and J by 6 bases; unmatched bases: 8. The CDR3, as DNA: TGTGCCAGCTCACCACGGGGACGGGACAGGGGTCCCGGGGAGCTGTTTTTT. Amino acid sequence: CASSPRGRDRGPGELFF.

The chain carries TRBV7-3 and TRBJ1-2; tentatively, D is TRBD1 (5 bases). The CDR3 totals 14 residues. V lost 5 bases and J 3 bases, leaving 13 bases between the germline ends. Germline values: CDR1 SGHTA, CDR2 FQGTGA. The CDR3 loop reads CASSPQGGDYGYTF. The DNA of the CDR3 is TGTGCCAGCAGCCCCCAGGGTGGGGACTATGGCTACACCTTC.

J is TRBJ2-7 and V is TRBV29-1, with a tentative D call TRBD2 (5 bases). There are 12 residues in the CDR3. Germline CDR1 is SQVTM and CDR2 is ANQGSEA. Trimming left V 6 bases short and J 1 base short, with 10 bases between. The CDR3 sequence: CSVYSESYEQYF. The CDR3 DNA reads TGCAGCGTATATAGCGAATCCTACGAGCAGTACTTC.

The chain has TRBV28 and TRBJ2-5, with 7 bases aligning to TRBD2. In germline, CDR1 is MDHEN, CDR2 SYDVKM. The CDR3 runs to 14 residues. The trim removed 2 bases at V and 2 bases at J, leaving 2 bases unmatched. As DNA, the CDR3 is TGTGCCAGCAGTTTACGGGGGGAGCAAGAGACCCAGTACTTC. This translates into CASSLRGEQETQYF. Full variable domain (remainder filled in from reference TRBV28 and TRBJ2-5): DVKVTQSSRYLVKRTGEKVFLECVQDMDHENMFWYRQDPGLGLRLIYFSYDVKMKEKGDIPEGYSVSREKKERFSLILESASTNQTSMYLCASSLRGEQETQYFGPGTRLLVL.

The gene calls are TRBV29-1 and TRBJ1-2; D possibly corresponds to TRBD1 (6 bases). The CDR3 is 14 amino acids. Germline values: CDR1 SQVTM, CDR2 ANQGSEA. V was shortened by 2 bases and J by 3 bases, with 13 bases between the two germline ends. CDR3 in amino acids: CSVEHRQAHYGYTF. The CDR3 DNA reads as TGCAGCGTTGAACACCGACAGGCCCACTATGGCTACACCTTC.

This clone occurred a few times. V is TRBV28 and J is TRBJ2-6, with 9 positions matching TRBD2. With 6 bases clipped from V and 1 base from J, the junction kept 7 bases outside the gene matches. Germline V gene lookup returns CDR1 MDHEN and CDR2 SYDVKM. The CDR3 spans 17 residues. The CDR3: CASRISGRQSGANVLTF. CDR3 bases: TGTGCCAGCAGAATTAGCGGGAGACAGTCTGGGGCCAACGTCCTGACTTTC. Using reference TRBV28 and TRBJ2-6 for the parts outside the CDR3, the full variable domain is DVKVTQSSRYLVKRTGEKVFLECVQDMDHENMFWYRQDPGLGLRLIYFSYDVKMKEKGDIPEGYSVSREKKERFSLILESASTNQTSMYLCASRISGRQSGANVLTFGAGSRLTVL.

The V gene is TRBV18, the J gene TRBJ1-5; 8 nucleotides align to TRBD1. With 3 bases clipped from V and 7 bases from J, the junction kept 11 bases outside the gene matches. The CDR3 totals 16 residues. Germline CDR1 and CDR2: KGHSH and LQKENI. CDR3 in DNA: TGTGCCAGCTCACCTCCGGCACAGGGGGTACGGCAGCCCCAGCATTTT. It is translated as CASSPPAQGVRQPQHF.

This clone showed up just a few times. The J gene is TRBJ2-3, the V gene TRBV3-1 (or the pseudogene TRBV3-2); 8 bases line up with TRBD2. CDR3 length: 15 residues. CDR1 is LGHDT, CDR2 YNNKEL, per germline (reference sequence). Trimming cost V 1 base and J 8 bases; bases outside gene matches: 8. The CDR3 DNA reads TGTGCCAGCAGCCAAGGTAGCGGGACGCTAGTTACGCAGTATTTT. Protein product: CASSQGSGTLVTQYF.

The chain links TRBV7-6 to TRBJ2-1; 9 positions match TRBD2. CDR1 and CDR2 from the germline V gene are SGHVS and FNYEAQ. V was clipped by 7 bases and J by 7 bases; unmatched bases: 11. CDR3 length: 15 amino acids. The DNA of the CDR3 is TGTGCCAGCACCCAAATAGGGACTAGCTATAATGAGCAGTTCTTC. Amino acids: CASTQIGTSYNEQFF.

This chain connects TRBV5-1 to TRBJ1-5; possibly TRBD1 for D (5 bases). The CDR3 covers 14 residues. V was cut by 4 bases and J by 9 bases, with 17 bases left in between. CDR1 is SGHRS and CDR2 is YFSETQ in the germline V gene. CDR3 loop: CASSIDSPGGPQHF. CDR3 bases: TGCGCCAGCAGCATAGACAGCCCAGGTGGGCCCCAGCATTTT.

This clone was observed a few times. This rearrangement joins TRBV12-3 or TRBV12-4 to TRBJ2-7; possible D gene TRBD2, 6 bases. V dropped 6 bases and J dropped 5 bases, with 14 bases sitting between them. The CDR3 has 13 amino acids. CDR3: CASRPSGSHEQYF. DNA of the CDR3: TGTGCCAGCAGGCCCAGCGGGTCCCACGAGCAGTACTTC.

DNA of the CDR3: TGTGCCAGCAGCGCAGGGGTGGGGGACACTGAAGCTTTCTTT. This gives the protein CASSAGVGDTEAFF. This chain connects TRBV9 to TRBJ1-1; TRBD1 is a possible D gene (6 bases). Germline CDR1 SGDLS, CDR2 YYNGEE. This CDR3 spans 14 amino acids. V shed 3 bases and J shed 3 bases, with 12 bases lying between them.

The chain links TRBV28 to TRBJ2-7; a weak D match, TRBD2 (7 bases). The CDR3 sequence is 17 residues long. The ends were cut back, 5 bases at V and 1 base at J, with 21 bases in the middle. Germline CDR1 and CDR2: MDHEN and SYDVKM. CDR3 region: CASSRDTGGRLSYEQYF. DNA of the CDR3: TGTGCCAGCAGTCGGGACACGGGAGGAAGGTTGTCCTACGAGCAGTACTTC.

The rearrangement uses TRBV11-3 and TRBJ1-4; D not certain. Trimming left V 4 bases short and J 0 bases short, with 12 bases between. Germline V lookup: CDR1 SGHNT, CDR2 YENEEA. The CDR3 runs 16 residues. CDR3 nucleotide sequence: TGTGCCAGCAGCTCTCAACCGTCGGCAACTAATGAAAAACTGTTTTTT. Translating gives CASSSQPSATNEKLFF.

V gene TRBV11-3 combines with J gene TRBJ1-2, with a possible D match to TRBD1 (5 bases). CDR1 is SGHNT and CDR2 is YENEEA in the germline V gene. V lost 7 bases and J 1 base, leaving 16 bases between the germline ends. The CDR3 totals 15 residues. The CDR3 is CASTLDSSSNYGYTF. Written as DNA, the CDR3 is TGTGCCAGCACCCTAGACAGCAGCAGTAACTATGGCTACACCTTC.

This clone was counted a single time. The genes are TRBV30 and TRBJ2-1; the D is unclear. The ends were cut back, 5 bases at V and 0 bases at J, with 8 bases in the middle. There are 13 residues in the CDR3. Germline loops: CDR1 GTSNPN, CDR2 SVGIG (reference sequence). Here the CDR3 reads CAWDGGSYNEQFF. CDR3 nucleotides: TGTGCCTGGGACGGCGGCTCCTACAATGAGCAGTTCTTC. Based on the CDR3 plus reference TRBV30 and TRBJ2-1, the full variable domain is SQTIHQWPATLVQPVGSPLSLECTVEGTSNPNLYWYRQAAGRGLQLLFYSVGIGQISSEVPQNLSASRPQDRQFILSSKKLLLSDSGFYLCAWDGGSYNEQFFGPGTRLTVL.

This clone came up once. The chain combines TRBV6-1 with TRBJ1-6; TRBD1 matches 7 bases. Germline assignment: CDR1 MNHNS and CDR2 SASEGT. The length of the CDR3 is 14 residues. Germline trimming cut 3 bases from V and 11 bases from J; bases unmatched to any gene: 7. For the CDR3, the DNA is TGTGCCAGCAGTGACGGCCAGGGGGGACCACCCCTCCACTTT. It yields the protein CASSDGQGGPPLHF.

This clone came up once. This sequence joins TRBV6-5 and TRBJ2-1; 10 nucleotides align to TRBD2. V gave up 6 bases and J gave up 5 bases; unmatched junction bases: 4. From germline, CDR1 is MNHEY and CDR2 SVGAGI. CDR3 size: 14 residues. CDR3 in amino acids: CASRSGRGNNEQFF. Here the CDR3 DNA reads TGTGCCAGCAGGAGCGGGAGGGGAAACAATGAGCAGTTCTTC.

CDR3 in DNA: TGTGCCAGCAGCTTGGCCTGGGGGGCAAGGGGCTACGAGCAGTACTTC. It is translated as CASSLAWGARGYEQYF. V gene TRBV5-5 combines with J gene TRBJ2-7, with D tentatively TRBD1 or TRBD2 (6 bases each). Trimming removed 0 bases from V and 3 bases from J, with 16 bases in between. Germline V gene data show CDR1 as SGHKS and CDR2 as YYEKEE (reference sequence). The CDR3 spans 16 residues.

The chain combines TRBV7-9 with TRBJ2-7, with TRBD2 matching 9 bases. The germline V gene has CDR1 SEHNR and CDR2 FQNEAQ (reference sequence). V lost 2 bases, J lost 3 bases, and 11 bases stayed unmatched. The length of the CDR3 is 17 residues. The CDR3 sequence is CASSLTKTSGYGYEQYF. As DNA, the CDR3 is TGTGCCAGCAGCTTAACAAAGACTAGCGGTTATGGCTACGAGCAGTACTTC.

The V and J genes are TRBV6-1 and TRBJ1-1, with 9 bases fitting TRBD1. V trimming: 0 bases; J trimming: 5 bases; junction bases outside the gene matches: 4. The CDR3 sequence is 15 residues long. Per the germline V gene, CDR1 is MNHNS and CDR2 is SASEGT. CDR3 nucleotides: TGTGCCAGCAGTGAAGCGGGGACAGGGAGGACTGAAGCTTTCTTT. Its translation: CASSEAGTGRTEAFF.

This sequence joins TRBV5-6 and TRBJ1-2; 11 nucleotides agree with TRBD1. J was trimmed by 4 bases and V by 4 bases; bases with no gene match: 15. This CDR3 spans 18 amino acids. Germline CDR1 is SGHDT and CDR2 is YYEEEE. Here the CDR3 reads CASSQTGTGGARGYGYTF. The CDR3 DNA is TGTGCCAGCAGCCAAACCGGGACAGGGGGGGCAAGGGGCTATGGCTACACCTTC. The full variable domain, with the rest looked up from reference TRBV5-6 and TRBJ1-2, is DAGVTQSPTHLIKTRGQQVTLRCSPKSGHDTVSWYQQALGQGPQFIFQYYEEEERQRGNFPDRFSGHQFPNYSSELNVNALLLGDSALYLCASSQTGTGGARGYGYTFGSGTRLTVV.

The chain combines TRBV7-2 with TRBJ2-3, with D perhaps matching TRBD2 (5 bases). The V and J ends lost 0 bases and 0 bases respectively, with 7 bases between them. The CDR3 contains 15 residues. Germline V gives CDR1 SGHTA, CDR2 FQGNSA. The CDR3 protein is CASSLAGVSTDTQYF. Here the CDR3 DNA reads TGTGCCAGCAGCTTAGCCGGGGTTAGCACAGATACGCAGTATTTT.